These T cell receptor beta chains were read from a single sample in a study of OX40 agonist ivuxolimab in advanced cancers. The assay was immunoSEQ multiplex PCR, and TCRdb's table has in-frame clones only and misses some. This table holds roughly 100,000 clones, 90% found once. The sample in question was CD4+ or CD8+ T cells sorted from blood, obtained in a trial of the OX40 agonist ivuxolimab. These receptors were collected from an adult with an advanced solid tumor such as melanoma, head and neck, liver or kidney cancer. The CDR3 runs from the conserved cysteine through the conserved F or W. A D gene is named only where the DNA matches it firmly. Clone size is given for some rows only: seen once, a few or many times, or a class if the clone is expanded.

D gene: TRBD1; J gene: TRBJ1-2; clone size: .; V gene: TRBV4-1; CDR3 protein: CASSQGTGGWYGYTF; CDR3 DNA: TGCGCCAGCAGCCAAGGGACAGGGGGTTGGTATGGCTACACCTTC
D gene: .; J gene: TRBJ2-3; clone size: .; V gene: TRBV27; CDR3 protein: CASSLSPLPRGTWSTDTQYF; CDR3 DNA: TGTGCCAGCAGTTTATCCCCCCTCCCCCGCGGGACCTGGAGCACAGATACGCAGTATTTT
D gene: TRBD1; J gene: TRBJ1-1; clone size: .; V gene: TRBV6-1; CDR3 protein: CASGNRGLITEAFF; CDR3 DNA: TGTGCCAGCGGAAACAGGGGGCTTATCACTGAAGCTTTCTTT
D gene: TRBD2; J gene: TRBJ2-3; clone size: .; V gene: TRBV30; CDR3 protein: CAWSSPGLGHF; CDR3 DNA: TGTGCCTGGAGTAGTCCGGGACTAGGGCATTTT
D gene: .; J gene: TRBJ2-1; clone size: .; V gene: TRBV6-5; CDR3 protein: CASSYSPGRVYNEQFF; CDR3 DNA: TGTGCCAGCAGTTACTCCCCAGGTCGAGTGTACAATGAGCAGTTCTTC
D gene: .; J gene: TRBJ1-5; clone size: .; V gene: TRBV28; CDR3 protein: CASSSGSFAGQPQHF; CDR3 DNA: TGTGCCAGCAGTTCCGGATCCTTTGCGGGTCAGCCCCAGCATTTT
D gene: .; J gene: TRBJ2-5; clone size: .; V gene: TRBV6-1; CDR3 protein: CASSERTMGTQYF; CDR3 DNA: TGTGCCAGCAGTGAAAGGACAATGGGGACCCAGTACTTC
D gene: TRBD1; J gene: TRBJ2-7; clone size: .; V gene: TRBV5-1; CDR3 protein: CASRALRDRAYEQYF; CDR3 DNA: TGCGCCAGCAGGGCCTTAAGGGACAGGGCCTACGAGCAGTACTTC
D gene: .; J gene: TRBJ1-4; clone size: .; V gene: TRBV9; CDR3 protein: CASSVEGTAFNEKLFF; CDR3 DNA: TGTGCCAGCAGCGTAGAGGGCACAGCCTTTAATGAAAAACTGTTTTTT
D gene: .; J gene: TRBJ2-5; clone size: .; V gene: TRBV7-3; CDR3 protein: CASSLARVAETQYF; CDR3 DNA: TGTGCCAGCAGTCTGGCACGGGTAGCGGAGACCCAGTACTTC
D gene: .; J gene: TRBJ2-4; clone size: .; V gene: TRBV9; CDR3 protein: CASSVATGWAGRKNIQYF; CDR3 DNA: TGTGCCAGCAGCGTAGCTACCGGGTGGGCAGGACGCAAAAACATTCAGTACTTC
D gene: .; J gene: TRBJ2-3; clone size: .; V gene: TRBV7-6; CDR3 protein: CASSLVLNTQYF; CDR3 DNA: TGTGCCAGCAGCTTAGTTTTAAATACGCAGTATTTT
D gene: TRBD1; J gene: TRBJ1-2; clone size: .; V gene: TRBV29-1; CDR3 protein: CSVYGQGAGYGYTF; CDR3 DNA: TGCAGCGTTTACGGACAGGGGGCGGGCTATGGCTACACCTTC
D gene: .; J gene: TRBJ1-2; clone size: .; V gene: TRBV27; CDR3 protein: CASSSRDLSHGYTF; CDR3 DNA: TGTGCCAGCAGTTCCCGGGACCTTAGTCATGGCTACACCTTC
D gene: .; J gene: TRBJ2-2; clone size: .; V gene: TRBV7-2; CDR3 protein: CASSFFTVSTGELFF; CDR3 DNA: TGTGCCAGCAGCTTTTTCACGGTAAGCACCGGGGAGCTGTTTTTT
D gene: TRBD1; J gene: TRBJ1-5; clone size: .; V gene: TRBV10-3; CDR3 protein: CAISEDRGLQPQHF; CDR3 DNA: TGTGCCATCAGTGAGGACAGGGGGCTCCAGCCCCAGCATTTT
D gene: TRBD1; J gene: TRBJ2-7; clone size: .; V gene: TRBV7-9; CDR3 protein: CASSLDRVYEQYF; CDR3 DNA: TGTGCCAGCAGCTTGGACAGGGTGTACGAGCAGTACTTC
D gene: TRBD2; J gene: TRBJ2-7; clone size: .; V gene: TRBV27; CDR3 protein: CASSSWTSGDHPYEQYF; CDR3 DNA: TGTGCCAGCAGTTCCTGGACTAGCGGGGACCACCCCTACGAGCAGTACTTC
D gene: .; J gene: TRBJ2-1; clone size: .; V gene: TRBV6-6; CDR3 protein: CASSYRRAGDEQFF; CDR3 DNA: TGTGCCAGCAGTTACCGCAGGGCTGGGGATGAGCAGTTCTTC
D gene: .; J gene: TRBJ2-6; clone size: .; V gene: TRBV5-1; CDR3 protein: CASSLGGTAYSGANVLTF; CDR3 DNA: TGCGCCAGCAGCTTGGGGGGGACCGCCTACTCTGGGGCCAACGTCCTGACTTTC
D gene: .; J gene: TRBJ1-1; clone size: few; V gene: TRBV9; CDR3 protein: CASSVRASEAFF; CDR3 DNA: TGTGCCAGCAGCGTACGAGCCTCTGAAGCTTTCTTT
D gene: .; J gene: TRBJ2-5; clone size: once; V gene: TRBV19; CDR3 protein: CASSTRRYQETQYF; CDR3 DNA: TGTGCCAGTAGTACGCGGAGGTACCAAGAGACCCAGTACTTC
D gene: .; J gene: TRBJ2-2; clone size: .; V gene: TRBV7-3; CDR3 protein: CASSFLPATTGELFF; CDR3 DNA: TGTGCCAGCAGCTTTTTGCCGGCGACCACCGGGGAGCTGTTTTTT
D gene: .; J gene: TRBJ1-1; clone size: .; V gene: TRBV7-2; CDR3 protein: CASSSKRVSTEAFF; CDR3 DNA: TGTGCCAGCAGCTCGAAGCGGGTTAGCACTGAAGCTTTCTTT
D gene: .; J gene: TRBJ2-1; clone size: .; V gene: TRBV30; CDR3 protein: CAWSVGVPEQFF; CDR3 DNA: TGTGCCTGGAGTGTAGGGGTACCTGAGCAGTTCTTC
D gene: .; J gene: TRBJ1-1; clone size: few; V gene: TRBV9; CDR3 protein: CASSVESNTEAFF; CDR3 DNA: TGTGCCAGCAGCGTAGAATCAAACACTGAAGCTTTCTTT
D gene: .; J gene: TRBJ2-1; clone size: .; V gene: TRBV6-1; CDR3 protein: CASSPRRGFYNEQFF; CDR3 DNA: TGTGCCAGCAGTCCCCGACGGGGCTTCTACAATGAGCAGTTCTTC
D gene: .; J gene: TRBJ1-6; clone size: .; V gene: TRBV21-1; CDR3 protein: CASRPLHF; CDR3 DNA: TGTGCCAGCAGACCCCTCCACTTT
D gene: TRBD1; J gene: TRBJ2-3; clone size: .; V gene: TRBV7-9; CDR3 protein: CASSSRGLGTDTQYF; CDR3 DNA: TGTGCCAGCAGCTCCAGGGGGCTGGGCACAGATACGCAGTATTTT
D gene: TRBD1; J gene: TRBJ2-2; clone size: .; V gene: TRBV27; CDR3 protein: CASKSGTATGELFF; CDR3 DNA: TGTGCCAGCAAATCCGGGACAGCCACCGGGGAGCTGTTTTTT
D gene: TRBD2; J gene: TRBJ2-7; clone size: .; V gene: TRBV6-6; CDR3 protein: CASSINVAGRYEQYF; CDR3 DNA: TGTGCCAGCAGTATAAACGTAGCGGGACGGTACGAGCAGTACTTC
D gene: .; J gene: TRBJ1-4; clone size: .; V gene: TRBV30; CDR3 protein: CAWSLGMMGKYEKLFF; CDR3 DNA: TGTGCCTGGAGTTTGGGAATGATGGGGAAATATGAAAAACTGTTTTTT
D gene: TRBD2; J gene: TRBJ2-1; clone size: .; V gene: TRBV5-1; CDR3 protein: CASTGLAGAGNEQFF; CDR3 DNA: TGCGCCAGCACGGGACTAGCGGGAGCTGGTAATGAGCAGTTCTTC
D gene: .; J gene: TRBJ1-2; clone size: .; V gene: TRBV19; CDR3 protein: CASSIDPINYGYTF; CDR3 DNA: TGTGCCAGTAGTATCGACCCCATTAACTATGGCTACACCTTC
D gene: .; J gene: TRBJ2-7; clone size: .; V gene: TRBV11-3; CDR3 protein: CASSLEGPGSEQYF; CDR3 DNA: TGTGCCAGCAGCTTAGAAGGTCCAGGGAGCGAGCAGTACTTC
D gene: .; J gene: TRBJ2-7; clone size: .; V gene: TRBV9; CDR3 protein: CASSVDPDLPYEQYF; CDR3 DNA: TGTGCCAGCAGCGTAGATCCCGACCTACCCTACGAGCAGTACTTC
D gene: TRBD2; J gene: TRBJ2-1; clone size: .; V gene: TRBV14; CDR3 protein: CASSFWPWTSGSLSNEQFF; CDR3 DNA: TGTGCCAGCAGCTTTTGGCCTTGGACTAGCGGGAGTCTAAGCAATGAGCAGTTCTTC
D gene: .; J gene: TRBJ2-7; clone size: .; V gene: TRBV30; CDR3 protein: CAWSVGTGGEQYF; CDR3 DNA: TGTGCCTGGAGTGTAGGTACGGGCGGAGAGCAGTACTTC
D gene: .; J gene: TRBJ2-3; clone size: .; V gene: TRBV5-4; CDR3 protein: CASSLALIPLATDTQYF; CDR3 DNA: TGTGCCAGCAGCTTGGCCCTAATCCCTCTAGCCACAGATACGCAGTATTTT
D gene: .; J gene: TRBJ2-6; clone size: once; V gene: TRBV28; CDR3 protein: CASTQGAGANVLTF; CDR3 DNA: TGTGCCAGCACTCAGGGTGCTGGGGCCAACGTCCTGACTTTC
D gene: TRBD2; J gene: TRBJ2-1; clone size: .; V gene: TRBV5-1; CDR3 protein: CASSNSGGPGNEQFF; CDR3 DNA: TGCGCCAGCAGCAACAGCGGGGGTCCCGGTAATGAGCAGTTCTTC
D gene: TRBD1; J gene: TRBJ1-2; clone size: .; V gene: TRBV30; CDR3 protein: CAWRRDRGIQVGYTF; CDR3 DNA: TGTGCCTGGAGAAGGGACAGGGGGATACAGGTTGGCTACACCTTC
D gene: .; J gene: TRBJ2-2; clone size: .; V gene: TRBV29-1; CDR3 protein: CSVVVELGGELFF; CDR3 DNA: TGCAGCGTTGTGGTAGAACTGGGCGGGGAGCTGTTTTTT
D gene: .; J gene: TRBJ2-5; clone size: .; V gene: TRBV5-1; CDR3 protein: CASSLARGGDETQYF; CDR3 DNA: TGCGCCAGCAGCTTGGCCAGGGGAGGGGACGAGACCCAGTACTTC
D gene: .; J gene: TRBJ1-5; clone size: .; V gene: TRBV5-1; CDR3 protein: CASSLTRDVAHHQPQHF; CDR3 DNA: TGCGCCAGCAGCTTAACTAGGGACGTAGCGCATCATCAGCCCCAGCATTTT
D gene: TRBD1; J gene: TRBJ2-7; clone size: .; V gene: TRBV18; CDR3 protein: CASSRRTGPAYEQYF; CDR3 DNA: TGTGCCAGCTCACGACGGACAGGGCCAGCCTACGAGCAGTACTTC
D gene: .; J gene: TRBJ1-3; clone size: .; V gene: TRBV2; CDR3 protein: CASTTGGNTIYF; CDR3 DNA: TGTGCCAGCACTACGGGGGGAAACACCATATATTTT
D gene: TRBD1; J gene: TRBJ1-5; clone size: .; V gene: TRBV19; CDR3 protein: CASSFQGGGPQHF; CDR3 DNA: TGTGCCAGTAGTTTCCAGGGGGGAGGGCCCCAGCATTTT
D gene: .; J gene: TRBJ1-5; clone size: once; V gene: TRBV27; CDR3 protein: CASSPQVLFQPQHF; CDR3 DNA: TGTGCCAGCAGTCCTCAAGTCCTCTTTCAGCCCCAGCATTTT
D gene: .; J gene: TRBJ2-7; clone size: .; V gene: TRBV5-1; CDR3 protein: CASSLVSSYEQYF; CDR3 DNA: TGCGCCAGCAGCTTGGTATCCTCCTACGAGCAGTACTTC
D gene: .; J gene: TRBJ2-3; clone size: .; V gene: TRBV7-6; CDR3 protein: CASSLMVGGPADTQYF; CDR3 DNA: TGTGCCAGCAGCTTAATGGTGGGGGGGCCCGCAGATACGCAGTATTTT
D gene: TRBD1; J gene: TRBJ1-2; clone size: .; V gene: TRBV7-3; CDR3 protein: CASSDPGQEGYTF; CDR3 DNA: TGTGCCAGCAGCGACCCGGGACAGGAAGGCTACACCTTC
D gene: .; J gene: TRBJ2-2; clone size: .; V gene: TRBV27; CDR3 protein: CASSFRFRSGHTRNTGELFF; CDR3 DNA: TGTGCCAGCAGTTTTCGATTCCGTTCGGGCCATACCCGGAACACCGGGGAGCTGTTTTTT
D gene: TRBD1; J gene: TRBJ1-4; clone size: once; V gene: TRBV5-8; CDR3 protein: CATARDSNEKLFF; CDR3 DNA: TGTGCCACCGCAAGGGACAGTAATGAAAAACTGTTTTTT
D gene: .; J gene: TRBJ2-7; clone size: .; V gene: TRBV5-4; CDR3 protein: CASSRDPRRVYEQYF; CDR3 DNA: TGTGCCAGCAGTCGGGACCCTCGGAGGGTATACGAGCAGTACTTC